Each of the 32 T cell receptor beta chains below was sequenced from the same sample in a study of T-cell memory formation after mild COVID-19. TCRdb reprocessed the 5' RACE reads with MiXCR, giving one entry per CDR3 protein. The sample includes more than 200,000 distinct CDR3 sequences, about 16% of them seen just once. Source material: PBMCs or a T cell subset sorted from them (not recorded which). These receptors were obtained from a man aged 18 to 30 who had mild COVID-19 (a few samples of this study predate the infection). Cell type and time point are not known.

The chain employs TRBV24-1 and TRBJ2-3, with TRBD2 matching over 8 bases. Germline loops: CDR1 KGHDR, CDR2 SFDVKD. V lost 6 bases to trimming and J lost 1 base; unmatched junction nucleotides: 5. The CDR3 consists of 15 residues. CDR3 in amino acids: CATSFTRGGTDTQYF. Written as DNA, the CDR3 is TGTGCCACCAGTTTCACGCGGGGGGGCACAGATACGCAGTATTTT.

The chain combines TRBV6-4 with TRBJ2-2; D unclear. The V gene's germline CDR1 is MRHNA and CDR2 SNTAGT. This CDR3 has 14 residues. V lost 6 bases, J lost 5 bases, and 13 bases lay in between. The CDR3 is CASRHEVQTGELFF. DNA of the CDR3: TGTGCCAGCAGGCACGAGGTCCAAACCGGGGAGCTGTTTTTT.

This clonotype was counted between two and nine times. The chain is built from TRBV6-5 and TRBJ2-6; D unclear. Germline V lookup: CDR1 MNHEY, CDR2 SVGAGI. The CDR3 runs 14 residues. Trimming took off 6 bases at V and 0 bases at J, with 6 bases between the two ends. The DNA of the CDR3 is TGTGCCAGCAGGCAGAGCTCTGGGGCCAACGTCCTGACTTTC. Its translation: CASRQSSGANVLTF.

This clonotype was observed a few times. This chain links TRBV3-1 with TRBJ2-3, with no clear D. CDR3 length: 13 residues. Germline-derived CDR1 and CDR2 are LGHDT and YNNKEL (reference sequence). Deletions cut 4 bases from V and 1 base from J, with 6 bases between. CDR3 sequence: CASSPIGTDTQYF. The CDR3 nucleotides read TGTGCCAGCAGCCCCATAGGCACAGATACGCAGTATTTT.

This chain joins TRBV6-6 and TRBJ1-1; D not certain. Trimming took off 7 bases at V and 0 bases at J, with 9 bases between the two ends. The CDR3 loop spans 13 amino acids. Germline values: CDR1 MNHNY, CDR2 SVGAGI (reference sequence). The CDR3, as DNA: TGTGCCAGCATTACCAACATGAACACTGAAGCTTTCTTT. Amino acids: CASITNMNTEAFF.

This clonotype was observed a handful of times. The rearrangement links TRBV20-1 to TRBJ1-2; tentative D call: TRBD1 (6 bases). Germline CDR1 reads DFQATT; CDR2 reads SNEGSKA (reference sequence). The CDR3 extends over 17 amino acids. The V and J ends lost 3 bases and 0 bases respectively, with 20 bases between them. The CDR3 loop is CSARNGGPLSPNYGYTF. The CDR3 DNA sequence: TGCAGTGCTAGGAACGGGGGGCCCCTCAGTCCTAACTATGGCTACACCTTC.

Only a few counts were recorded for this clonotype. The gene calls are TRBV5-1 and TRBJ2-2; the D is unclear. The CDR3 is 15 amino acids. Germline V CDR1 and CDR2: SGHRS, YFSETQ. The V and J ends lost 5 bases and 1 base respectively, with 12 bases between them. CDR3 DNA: TGCGCCAGCAGGTCAATTGACGGGAACACCGGGGAGCTGTTTTTT. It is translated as CASRSIDGNTGELFF.

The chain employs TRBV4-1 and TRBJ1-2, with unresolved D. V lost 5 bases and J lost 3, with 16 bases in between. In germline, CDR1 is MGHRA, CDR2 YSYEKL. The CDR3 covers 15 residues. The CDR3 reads CASSLSDAIHYGYTF. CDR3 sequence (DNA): TGCGCCAGCAGCTTATCGGACGCGATCCACTATGGCTACACCTTC.

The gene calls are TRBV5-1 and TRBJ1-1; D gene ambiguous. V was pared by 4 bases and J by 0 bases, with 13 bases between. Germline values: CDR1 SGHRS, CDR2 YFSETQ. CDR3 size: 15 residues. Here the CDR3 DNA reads TGCGCCAGCAGCATCGGTTCTTGGGTGAACACTGAAGCTTTCTTT. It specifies CASSIGSWVNTEAFF.

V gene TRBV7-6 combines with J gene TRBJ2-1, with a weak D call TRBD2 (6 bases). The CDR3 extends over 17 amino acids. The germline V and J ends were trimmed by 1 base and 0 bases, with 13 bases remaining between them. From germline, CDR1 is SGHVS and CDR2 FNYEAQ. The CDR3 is CASSLEAAGSSYNEQFF. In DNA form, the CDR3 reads TGTGCCAGCAGCTTAGAGGCGGCCGGGAGCTCCTACAATGAGCAGTTCTTC.

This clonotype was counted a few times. Here the CDR3 DNA reads TGTGCCAGCAGTGTGGAGACAGGCCAGCCCCAGCATTTT. Translated: CASSVETGQPQHF. This rearrangement joins TRBV2 to TRBJ1-5; tentative D call: TRBD1 (6 bases). The CDR3 spans 13 residues. Trimming pared 4 bases from V and 7 bases from J, leaving 11 bases between. Germline assignment: CDR1 SNHLY and CDR2 FYNNEI.

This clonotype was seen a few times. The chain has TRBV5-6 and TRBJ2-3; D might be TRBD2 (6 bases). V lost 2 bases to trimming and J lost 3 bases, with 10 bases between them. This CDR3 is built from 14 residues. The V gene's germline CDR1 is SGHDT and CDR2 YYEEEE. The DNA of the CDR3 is TGTGCCAGCAGCTTCGGGGCGGGAACAGATACGCAGTATTTT. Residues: CASSFGAGTDTQYF. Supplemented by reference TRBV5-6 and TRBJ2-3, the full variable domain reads DAGVTQSPTHLIKTRGQQVTLRCSPKSGHDTVSWYQQALGQGPQFIFQYYEEEERQRGNFPDRFSGHQFPNYSSELNVNALLLGDSALYLCASSFGAGTDTQYFGPGTRLTVL.

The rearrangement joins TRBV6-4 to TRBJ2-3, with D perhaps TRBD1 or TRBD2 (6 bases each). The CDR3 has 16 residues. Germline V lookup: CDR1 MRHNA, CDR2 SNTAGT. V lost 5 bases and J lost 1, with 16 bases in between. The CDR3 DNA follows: TGTGCCAGCAGTCATGAGGGGGGACCTGGCACAGATACGCAGTATTTT. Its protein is CASSHEGGPGTDTQYF.

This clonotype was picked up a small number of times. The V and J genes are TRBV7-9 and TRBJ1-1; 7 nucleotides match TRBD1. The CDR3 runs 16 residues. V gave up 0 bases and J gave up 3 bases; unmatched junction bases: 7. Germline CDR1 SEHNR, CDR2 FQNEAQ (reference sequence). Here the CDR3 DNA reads TGTGCCAGCAGCTTAGCGAACAGGGGATCGGACACTGAAGCTTTCTTT. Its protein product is CASSLANRGSDTEAFF.

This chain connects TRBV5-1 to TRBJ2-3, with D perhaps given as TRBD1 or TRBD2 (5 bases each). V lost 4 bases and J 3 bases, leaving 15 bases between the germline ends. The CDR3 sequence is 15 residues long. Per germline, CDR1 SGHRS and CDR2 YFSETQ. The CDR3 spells CASSIGDWGTDTQYF. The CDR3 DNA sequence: TGCGCCAGCAGCATCGGGGATTGGGGGACAGATACGCAGTATTTT.

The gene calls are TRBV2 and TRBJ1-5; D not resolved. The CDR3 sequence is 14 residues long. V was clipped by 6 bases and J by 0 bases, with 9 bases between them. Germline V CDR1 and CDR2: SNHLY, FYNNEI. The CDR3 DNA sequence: TGTGCCAGCAGGTGGCGAGATAGCAATCAGCCCCAGCATTTT. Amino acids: CASRWRDSNQPQHF.

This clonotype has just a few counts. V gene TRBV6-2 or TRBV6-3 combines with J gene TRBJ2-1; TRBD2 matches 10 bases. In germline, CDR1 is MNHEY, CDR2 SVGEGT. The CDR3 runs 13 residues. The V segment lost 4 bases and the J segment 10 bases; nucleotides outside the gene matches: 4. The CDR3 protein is CASSFLSGGEQFF. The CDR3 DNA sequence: TGTGCCAGCAGTTTTCTTAGCGGGGGGGAGCAGTTCTTC.

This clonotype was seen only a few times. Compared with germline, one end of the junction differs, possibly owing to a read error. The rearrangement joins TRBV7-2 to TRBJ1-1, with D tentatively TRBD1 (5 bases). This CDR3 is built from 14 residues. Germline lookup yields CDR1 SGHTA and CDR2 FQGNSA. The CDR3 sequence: CASTLVGAATEAFF. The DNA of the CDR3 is TGTGCCAGCACCTTAGTAGGGGCGGCCACTGAAGCTTTCTTT.

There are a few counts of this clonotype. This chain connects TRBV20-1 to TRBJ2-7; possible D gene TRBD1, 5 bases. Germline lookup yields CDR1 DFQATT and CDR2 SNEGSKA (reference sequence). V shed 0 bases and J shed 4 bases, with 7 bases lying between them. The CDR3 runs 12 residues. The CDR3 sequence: CSARDRGYEQYF. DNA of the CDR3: TGCAGTGCTAGAGATAGGGGTTACGAGCAGTACTTC.

CDR3 sequence reads: CASSRGTKFANTGELFF. CDR3 in DNA: TGTGCCAGCAGCAGGGGGACAAAGTTCGCGAACACCGGGGAGCTGTTTTTT. The chain has TRBV5-6 and TRBJ2-2; D possibly corresponds to TRBD1 (6 bases). Trimming stripped 4 bases from V and 0 bases from J, with 16 bases between. This CDR3 spans 17 amino acids. Germline CDR1 is SGHDT and CDR2 is YYEEEE.

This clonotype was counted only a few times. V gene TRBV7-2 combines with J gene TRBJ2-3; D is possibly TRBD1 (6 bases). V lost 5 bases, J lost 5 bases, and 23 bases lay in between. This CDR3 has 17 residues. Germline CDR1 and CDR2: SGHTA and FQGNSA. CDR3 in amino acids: CASSPRVRGRGGDTQYF. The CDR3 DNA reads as TGTGCCAGCAGCCCTAGAGTTCGTGGCAGGGGTGGAGATACGCAGTATTTT.

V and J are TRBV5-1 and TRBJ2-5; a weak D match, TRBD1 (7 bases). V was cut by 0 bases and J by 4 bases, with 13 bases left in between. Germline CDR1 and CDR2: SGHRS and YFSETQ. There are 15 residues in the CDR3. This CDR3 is CASSLAGGGRETQYF. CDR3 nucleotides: TGCGCCAGCAGCTTGGCAGGGGGAGGTCGAGAGACCCAGTACTTC.

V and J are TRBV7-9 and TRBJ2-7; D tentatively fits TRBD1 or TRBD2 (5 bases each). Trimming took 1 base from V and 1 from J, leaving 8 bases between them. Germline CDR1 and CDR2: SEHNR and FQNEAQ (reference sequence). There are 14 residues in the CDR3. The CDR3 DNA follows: TGTGCCAGCAGCTTAGAGGGACCGTCCTACGAGCAGTACTTC. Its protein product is CASSLEGPSYEQYF.

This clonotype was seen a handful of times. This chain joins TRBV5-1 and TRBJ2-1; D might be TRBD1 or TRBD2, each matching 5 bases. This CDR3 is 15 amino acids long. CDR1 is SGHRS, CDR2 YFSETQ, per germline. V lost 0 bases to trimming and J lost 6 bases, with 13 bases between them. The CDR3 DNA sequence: TGCGCCAGCAGCTTGGTACGGGGCCTCGGCAATGAGCAGTTCTTC. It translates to CASSLVRGLGNEQFF. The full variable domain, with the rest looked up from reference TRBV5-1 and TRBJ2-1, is KAGVTQTPRYLIKTRGQQVTLSCSPISGHRSVSWYQQTPGQGLQFLFEYFSETQRNKGNFPGRFSGRQFSNSRSEMNVSTLELGDSALYLCASSLVRGLGNEQFFGPGTRLTVL.

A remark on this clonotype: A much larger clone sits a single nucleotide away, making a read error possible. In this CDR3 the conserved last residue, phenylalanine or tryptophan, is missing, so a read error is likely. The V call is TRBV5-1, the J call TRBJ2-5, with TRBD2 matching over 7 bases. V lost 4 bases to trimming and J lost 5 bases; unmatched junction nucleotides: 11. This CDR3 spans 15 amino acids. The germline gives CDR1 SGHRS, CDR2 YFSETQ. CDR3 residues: CASSASGGVRETQYY. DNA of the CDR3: TGCGCCAGCAGCGCCTCGGGGGGAGTCAGGGAGACCCAGTACTAC.

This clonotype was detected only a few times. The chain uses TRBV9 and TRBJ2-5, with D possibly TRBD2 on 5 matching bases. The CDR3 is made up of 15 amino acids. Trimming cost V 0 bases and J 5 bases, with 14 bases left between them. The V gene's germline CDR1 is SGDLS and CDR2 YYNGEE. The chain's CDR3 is CASSVDQARGETQYF. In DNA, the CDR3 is TGTGCCAGCAGCGTAGATCAGGCCAGAGGGGAGACCCAGTACTTC.

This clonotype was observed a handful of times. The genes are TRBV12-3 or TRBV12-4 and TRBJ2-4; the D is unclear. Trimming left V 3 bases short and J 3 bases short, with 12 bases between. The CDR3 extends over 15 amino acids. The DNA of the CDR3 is TGTGCCAGCAGTTTTTGGGCAGCCAACAAAAACATTCAGTACTTC. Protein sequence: CASSFWAANKNIQYF.

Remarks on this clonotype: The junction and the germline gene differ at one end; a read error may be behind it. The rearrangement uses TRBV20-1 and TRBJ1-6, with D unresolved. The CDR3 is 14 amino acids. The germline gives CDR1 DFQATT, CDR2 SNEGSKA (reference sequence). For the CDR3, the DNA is TGCAGTGCCCCCATAGAATCCTATAATTCAGCCCTCCACTTT. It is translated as CSAPIESYNSALHF.

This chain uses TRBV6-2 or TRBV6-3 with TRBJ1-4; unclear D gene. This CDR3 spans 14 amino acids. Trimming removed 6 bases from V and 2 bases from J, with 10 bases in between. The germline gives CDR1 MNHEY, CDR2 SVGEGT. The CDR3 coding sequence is TGTGCCAGCAGCACCGGAGAGACTAATGAAAAACTGTTTTTT. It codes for CASSTGETNEKLFF.

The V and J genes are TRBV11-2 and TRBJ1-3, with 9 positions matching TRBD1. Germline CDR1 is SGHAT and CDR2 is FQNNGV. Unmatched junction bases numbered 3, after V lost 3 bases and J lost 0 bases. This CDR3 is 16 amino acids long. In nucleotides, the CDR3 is TGTGCCAGCAGCTTGGGACAGGGAATCTCTGGAAACACCATATATTTT. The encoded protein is CASSLGQGISGNTIYF.

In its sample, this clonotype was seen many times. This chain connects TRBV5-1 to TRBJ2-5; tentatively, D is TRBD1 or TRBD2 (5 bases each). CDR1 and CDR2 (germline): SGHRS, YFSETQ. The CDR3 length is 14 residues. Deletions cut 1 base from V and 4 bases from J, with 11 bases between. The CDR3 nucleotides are TGCGCCAGCAGCTTGTTCGAGGGGAGAGAGACCCAGTACTTC. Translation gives CASSLFEGRETQYF.

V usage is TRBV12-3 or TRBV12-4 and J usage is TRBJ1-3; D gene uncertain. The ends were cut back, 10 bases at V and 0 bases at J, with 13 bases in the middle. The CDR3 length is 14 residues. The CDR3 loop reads CAIPRGLSGNTIYF. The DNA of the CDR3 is TGTGCCATCCCTCGTGGGCTCTCTGGAAACACCATATATTTT.